This record covers a single T cell receptor (beta chain). Then a second PCR, running about 6 to 11 cycles, was carried out with a sample-barcoded 5' primer and a J-beta primer mix. TCRdb used MiXCR to reprocess the 5' RACE reads, holding one entry per CDR3 protein. The data contain fewer than 900,000 distinct CDR3 sequences, around 40% of them seen just once; the ten biggest clones take up around 20%. This specimen comes from a study of blood T cells in healthy people across ages. The germline gives CDR1 MGHDK, CDR2 SYGVNS. V gave up 2 bases and J gave up 5 bases, with 8 bases separating them. This CDR3 contains 13 residues.

This receptor was taken from a woman aged 55-69 years in good health. This chain uses TRBV25-1 with TRBJ2-3, with D perhaps matching TRBD2 (5 bases). Sequencing was done on a sample of blood. The CDR3 sequence is CASSERAGDTQYF. As DNA, the CDR3 is TGTGCCAGCAGTGAACGGGCGGGAGATACGCAGTATTTT.